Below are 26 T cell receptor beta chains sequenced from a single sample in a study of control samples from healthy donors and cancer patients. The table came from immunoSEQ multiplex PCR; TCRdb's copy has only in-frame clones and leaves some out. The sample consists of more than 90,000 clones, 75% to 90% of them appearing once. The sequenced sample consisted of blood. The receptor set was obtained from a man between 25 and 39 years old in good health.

CDR3 protein: CASSEAERDTEAFF. The CDR3, as DNA: TGTGCCAGCAGTGAAGCGGAACGCGACACTGAAGCTTTCTTT. The genes are TRBV6-1 and TRBJ1-1; D uncertain. Per germline, CDR1 MNHNS and CDR2 SASEGT. This CDR3 is 14 amino acids long. V was clipped by 0 bases and J by 3 bases, with 8 bases between them.

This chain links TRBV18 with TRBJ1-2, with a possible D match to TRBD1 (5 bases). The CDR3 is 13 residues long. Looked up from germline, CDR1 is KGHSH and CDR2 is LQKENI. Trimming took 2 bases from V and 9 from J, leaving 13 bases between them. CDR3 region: CASSPFSEGSYTF. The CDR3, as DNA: TGTGCCAGCTCACCATTTTCGGAGGGGAGCTACACCTTC. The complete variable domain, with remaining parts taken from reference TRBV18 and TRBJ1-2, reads NAGVMQNPRHLVRRRGQEARLRCSPMKGHSHVYWYRQLPEEGLKFMVYLQKENIIDESGMPKERFSAEFPKEGPSILRIQQVVRGDSAAYFCASSPFSEGSYTFGSGTRLTVV.

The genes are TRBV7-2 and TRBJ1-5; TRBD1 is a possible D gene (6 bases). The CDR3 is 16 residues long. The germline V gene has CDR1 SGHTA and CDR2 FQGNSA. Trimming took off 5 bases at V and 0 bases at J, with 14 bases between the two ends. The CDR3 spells CASSQGHLYSNQPQHF. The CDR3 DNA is TGTGCCAGCAGCCAGGGACACCTATATAGCAATCAGCCCCAGCATTTT.

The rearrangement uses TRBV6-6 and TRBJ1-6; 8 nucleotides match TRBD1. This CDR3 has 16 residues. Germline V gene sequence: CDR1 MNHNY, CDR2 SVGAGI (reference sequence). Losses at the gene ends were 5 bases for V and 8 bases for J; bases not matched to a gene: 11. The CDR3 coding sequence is TGTGCCAGCAGTCCGAAAGACAGGGGCCTCCATTCACCCCTCCACTTT. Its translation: CASSPKDRGLHSPLHF.

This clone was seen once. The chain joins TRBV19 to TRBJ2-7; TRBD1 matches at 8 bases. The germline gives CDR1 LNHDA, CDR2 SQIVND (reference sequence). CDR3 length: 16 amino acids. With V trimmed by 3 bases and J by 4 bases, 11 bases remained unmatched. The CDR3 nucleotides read TGTGCCAGTAGTATGACCCTGGGGACAGGCGGGTACGAGCAGTACTTC. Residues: CASSMTLGTGGYEQYF.

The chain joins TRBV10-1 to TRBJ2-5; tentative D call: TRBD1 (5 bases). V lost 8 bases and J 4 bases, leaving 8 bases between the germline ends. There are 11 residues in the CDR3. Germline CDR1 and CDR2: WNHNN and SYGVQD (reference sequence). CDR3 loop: CASLGAETQYF. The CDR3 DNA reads TGCGCCAGCCTAGGGGCAGAGACCCAGTACTTC.

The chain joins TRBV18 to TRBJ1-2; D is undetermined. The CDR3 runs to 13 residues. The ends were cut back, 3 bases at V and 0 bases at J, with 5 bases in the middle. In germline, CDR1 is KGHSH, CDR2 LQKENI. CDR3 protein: CASSPGPNYGYTF. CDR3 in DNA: TGTGCCAGCTCACCCGGACCTAACTATGGCTACACCTTC.

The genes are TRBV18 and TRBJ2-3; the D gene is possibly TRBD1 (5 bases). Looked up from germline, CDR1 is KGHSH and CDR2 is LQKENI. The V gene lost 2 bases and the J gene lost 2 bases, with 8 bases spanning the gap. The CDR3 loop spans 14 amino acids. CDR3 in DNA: TGTGCCAGCTCACCAGCCAGGGCCACAGATACGCAGTATTTT. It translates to CASSPARATDTQYF.

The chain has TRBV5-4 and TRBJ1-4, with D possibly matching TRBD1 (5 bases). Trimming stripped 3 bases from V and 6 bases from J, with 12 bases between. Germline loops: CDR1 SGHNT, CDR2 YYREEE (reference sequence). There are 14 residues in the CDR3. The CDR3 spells CASSSPGRHEKLFF. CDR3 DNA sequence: TGTGCCAGCAGCTCTCCAGGGAGGCATGAAAAACTGTTTTTT.

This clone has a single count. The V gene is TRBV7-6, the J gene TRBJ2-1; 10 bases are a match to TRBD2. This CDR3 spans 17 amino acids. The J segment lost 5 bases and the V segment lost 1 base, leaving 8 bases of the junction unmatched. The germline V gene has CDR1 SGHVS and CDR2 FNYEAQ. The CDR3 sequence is CASSLGLAGTGNNEQFF. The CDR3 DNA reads TGTGCCAGCAGCTTAGGACTAGCGGGTACTGGCAACAATGAGCAGTTCTTC.

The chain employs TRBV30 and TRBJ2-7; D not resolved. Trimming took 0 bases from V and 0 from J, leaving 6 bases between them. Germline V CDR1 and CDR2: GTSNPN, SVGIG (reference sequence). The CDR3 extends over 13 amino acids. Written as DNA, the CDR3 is TGTGCCTGGAGTGTCTTCGACTCCTACGAGCAGTACGTC. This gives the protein CAWSVFDSYEQYV.

The CDR3 here is CASRASSANEQFF. The CDR3 DNA is TGTGCCAGCAGGGCGTCGAGTGCCAATGAGCAGTTCTTC. This rearrangement joins TRBV12-3 or TRBV12-4 to TRBJ2-1, with D hard to call. This CDR3 has 13 amino acids. V dropped 6 bases and J dropped 6 bases, with 12 bases sitting between them.

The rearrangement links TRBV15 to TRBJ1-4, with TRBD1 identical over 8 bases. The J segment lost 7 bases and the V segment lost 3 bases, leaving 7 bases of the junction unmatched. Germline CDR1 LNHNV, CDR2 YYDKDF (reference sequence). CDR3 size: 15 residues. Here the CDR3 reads CATSRKTGEGEKLFF. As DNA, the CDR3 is TGTGCCACCAGCAGGAAGACAGGGGAAGGTGAAAAACTGTTTTTT.

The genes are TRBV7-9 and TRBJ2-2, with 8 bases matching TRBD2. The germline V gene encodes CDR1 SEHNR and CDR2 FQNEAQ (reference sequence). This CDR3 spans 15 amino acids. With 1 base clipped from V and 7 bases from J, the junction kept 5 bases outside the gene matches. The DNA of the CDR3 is TGTGCCAGCAGCTTAGTTAGCGGGAAAGTCGGGGAGCTGTTTTTT. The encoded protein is CASSLVSGKVGELFF.

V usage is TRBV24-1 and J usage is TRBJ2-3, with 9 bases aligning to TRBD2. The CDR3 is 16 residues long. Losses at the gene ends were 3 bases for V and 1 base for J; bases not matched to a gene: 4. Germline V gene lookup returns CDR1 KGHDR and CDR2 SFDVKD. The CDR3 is CATSDPVAGGTDTQYF. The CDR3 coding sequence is TGTGCCACCAGTGATCCAGTAGCGGGGGGCACAGATACGCAGTATTTT.

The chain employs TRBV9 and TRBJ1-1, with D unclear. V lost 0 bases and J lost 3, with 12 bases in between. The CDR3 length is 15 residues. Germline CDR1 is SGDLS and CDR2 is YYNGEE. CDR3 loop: CASSVGWGEDTEAFF. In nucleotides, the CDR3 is TGTGCCAGCAGCGTAGGCTGGGGTGAGGACACTGAAGCTTTCTTT.

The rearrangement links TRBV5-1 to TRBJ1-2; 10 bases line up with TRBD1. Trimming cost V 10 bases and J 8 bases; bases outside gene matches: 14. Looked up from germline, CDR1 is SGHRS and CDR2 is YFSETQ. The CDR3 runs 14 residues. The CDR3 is CASSLGQGKGGYTF. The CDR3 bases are TGCGCCTCCTCCCTGGGACAGGGGAAAGGAGGCTACACCTTC.

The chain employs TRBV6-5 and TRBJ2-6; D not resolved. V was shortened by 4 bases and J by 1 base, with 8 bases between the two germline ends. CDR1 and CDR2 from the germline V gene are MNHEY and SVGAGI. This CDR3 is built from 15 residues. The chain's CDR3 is CASSFTSSGANVLTF. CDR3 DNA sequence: TGTGCCAGCAGTTTTACTTCTTCTGGGGCCAACGTCCTGACTTTC.

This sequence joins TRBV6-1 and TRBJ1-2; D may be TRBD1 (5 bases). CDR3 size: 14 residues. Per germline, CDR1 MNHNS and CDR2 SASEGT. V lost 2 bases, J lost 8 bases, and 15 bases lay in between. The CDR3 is CASSETAGRRGYTF. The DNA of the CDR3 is TGTGCCAGCAGTGAAACGGCAGGGCGAAGGGGCTACACCTTC.

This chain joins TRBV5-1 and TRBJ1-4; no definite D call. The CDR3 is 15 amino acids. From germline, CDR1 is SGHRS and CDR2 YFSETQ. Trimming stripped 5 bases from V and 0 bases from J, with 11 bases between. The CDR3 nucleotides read TGCGCCAGCAGACAGAACCCTGCAACTAATGAAAAACTGTTTTTT. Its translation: CASRQNPATNEKLFF.

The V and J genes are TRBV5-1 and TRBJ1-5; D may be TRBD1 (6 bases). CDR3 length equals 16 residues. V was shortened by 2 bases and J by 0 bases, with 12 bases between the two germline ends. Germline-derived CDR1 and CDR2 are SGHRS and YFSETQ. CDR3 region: CASSLTGTTSNQPQHF. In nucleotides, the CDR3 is TGCGCCAGCAGCTTAACAGGGACTACTAGCAATCAGCCCCAGCATTTT.

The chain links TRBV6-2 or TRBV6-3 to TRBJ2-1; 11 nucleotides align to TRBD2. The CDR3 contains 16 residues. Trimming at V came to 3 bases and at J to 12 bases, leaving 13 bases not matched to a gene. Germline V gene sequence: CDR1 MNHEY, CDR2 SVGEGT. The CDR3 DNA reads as TGTGCCAGCAGTTATGGTGGGCTAGCGGGAGGAGGGTGGCAGTTCTTC. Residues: CASSYGGLAGGGWQFF.

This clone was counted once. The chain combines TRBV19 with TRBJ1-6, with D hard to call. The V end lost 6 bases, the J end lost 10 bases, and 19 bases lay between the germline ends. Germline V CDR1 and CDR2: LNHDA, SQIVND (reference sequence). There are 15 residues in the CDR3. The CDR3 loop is CASRLNGLPGSPLHF. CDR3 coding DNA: TGTGCCAGTAGGTTAAATGGACTCCCTGGCTCACCCCTCCACTTT.

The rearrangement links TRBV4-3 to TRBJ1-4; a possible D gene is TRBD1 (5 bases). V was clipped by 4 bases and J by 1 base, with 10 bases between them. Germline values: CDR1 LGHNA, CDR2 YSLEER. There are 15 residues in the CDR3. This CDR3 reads CASSLNQGTNEKLFF. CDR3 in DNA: TGCGCCAGCAGCCTAAATCAGGGAACTAATGAAAAACTGTTTTTT.

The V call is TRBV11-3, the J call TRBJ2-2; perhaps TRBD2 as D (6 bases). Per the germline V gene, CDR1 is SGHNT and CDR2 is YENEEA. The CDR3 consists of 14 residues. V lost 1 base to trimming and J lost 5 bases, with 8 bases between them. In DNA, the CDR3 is TGTGCCAGCAGCTTAGCGGCGGGGACCGGGGAGCTGTTTTTT. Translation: CASSLAAGTGELFF.

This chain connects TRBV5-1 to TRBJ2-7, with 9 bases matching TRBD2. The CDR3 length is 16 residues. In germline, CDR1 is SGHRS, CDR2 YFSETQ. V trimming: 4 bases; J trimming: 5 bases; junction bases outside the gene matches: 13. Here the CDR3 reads CASSRTITSGLHEQYF. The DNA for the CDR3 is TGCGCCAGCAGCCGCACAATCACTAGCGGGCTGCACGAGCAGTACTTC.